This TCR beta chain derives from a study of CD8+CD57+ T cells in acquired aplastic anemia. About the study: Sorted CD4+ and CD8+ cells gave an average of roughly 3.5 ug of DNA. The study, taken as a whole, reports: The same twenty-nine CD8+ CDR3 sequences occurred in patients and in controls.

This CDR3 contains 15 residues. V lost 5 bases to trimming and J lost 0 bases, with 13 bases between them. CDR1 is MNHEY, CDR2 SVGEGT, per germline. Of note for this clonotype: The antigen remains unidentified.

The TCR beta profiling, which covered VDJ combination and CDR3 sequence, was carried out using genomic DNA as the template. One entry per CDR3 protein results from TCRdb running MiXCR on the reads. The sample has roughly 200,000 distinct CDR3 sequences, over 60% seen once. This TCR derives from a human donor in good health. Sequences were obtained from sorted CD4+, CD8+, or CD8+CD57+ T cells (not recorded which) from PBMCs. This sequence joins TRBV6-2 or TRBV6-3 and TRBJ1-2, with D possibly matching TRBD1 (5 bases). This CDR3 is CASSLPGEPNYGYTF. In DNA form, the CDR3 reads TGTGCCAGCAGTCTCCCGGGGGAGCCTAACTATGGCTACACCTTC.